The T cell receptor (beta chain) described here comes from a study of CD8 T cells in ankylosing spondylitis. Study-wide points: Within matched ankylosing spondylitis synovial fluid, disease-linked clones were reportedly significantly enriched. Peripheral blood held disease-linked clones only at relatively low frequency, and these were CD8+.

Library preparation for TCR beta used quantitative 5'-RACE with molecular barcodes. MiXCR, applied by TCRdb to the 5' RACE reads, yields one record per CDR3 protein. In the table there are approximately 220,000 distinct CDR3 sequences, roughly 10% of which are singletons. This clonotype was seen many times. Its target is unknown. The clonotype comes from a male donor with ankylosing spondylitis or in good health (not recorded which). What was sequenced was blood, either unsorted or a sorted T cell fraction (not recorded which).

The CDR3 nucleotides are TGTGCCAGCAGTTACTCGGGGTCGGGCAATCAGCCCCAGCATTTT. Amino acid sequence: CASSYSGSGNQPQHF. The chain joins TRBV6-5 to TRBJ1-5, with D unclear. CDR1 is MNHEY, CDR2 SVGAGI, per germline. The CDR3 is made up of 15 amino acids. Trimming stripped 0 bases from V and 2 bases from J, with 8 bases between.